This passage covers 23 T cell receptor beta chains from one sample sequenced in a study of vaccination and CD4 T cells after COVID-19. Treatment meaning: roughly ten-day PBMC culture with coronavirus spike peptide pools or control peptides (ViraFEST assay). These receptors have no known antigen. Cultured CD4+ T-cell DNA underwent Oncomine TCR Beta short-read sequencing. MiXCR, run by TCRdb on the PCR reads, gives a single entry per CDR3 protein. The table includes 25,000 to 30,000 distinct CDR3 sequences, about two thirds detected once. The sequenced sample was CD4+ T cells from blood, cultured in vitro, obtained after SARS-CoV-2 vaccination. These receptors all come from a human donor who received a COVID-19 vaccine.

CDR3 protein: CATLRTAGAEAFF. DNA of the CDR3: TGTGCCACCCTCCGGACCGCGGGCGCTGAAGCTTTCTTT. The chain is built from TRBV19 and TRBJ1-1; no clear D. V was clipped by 10 bases and J by 6 bases, with 18 bases between them. The CDR3 is 13 residues long. Per the germline V gene, CDR1 is LNHDA and CDR2 is SQIVND (reference sequence).

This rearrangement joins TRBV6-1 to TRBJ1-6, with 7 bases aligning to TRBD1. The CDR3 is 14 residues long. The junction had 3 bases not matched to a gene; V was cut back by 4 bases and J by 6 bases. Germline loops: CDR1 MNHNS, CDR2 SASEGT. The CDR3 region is CASSGGQPNSPLHF. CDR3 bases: TGTGCCAGCAGTGGGGGACAGCCTAATTCACCCCTCCACTTT.

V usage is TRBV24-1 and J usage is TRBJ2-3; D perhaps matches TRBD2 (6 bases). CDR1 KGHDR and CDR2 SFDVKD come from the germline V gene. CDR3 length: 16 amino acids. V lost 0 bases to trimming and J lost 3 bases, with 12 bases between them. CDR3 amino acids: CATSDLVREATDTQYF. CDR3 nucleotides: TGTGCCACCAGTGATTTGGTCAGGGAGGCAACAGATACGCAGTATTTT.

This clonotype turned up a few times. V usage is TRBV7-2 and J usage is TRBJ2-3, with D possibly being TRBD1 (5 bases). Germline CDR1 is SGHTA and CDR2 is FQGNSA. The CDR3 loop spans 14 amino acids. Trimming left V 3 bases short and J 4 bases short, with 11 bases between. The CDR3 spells CASSLRSGPDTQYF. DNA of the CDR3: TGTGCCAGCAGCTTGAGGTCAGGGCCAGATACGCAGTATTTT. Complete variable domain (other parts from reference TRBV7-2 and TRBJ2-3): GAGVSQSPSNKVTEKGKDVELRCDPISGHTALYWYRQSLGQGLEFLIYFQGNSAPDKSGLPSDRFSAERTGGSVSTLTIQRTQQEDSAVYLCASSLRSGPDTQYFGPGTRLTVL.

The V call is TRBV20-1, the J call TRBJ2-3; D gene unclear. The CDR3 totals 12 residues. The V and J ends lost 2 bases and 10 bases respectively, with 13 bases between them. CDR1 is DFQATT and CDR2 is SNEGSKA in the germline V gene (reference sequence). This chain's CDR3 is CSARYLRYAQYF. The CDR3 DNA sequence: TGCAGTGCTAGATACCTAAGATACGCGCAGTATTTT.

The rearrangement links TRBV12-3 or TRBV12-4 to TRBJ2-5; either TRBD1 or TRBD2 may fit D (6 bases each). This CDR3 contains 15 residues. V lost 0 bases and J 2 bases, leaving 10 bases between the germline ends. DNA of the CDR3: TGTGCCAGCAGTTTAGCGGGGGGCGGTCAAGAGACCCAGTACTTC. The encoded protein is CASSLAGGGQETQYF.

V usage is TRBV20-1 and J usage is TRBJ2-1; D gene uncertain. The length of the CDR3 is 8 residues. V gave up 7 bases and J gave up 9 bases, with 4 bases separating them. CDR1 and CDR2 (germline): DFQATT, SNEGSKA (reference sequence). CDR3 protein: CSEAEQFF. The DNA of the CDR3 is TGCAGTGAAGCTGAGCAGTTCTTC.

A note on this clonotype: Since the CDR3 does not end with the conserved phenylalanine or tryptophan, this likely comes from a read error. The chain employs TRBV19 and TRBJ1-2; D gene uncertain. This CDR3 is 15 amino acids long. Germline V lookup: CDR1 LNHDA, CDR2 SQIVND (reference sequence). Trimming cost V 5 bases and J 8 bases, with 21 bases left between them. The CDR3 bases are TGTGCCAGTAGTCGAACTTGGGGTATCGGCGACGGCTACACCCTC. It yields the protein CASSRTWGIGDGYTL.

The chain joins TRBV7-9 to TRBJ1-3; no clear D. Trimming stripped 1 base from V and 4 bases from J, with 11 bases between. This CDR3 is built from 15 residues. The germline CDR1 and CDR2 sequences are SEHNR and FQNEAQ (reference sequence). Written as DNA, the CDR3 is TGTGCCAGCAGCTTAGGAATACGCCAAGGAAACACCATATATTTT. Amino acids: CASSLGIRQGNTIYF.

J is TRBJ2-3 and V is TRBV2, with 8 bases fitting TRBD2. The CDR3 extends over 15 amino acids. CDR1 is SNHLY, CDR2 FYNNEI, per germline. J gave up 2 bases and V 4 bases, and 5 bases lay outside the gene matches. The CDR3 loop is CASSVPAGATDTQYF. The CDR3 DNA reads TGTGCCAGCAGTGTTCCAGCGGGGGCCACAGATACGCAGTATTTT. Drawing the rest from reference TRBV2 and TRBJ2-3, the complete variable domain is EPEVTQTPSHQVTQMGQEVILRCVPISNHLYFYWYRQILGQKVEFLVSFYNNEISEKSEIFDDQFSVERPDGSNFTLKIRSTKLEDSAMYFCASSVPAGATDTQYFGPGTRLTVL.

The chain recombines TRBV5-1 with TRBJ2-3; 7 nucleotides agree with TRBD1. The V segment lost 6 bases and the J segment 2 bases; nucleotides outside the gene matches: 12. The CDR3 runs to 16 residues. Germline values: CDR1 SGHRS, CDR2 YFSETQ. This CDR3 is CASTMTLTGDTDTQYF. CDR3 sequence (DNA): TGCGCCAGCACCATGACGTTAACAGGGGACACAGATACGCAGTATTTT. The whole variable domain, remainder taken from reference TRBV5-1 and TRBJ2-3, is KAGVTQTPRYLIKTRGQQVTLSCSPISGHRSVSWYQQTPGQGLQFLFEYFSETQRNKGNFPGRFSGRQFSNSRSEMNVSTLELGDSALYLCASTMTLTGDTDTQYFGPGTRLTVL.

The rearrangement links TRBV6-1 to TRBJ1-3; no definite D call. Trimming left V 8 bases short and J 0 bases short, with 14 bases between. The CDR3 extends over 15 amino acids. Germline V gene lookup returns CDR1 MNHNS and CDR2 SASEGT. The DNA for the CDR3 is TGTGCCAGCGCGGCTTGGCAGACCTCTGGAAACACCATATATTTT. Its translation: CASAAWQTSGNTIYF.

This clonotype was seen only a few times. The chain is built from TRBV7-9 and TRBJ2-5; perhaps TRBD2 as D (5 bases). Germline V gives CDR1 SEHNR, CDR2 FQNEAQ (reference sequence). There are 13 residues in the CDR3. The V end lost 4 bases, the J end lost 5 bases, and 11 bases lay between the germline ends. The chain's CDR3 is CASSSRVEETQYF. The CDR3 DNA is TGTGCCAGCAGCTCGAGGGTGGAGGAGACCCAGTACTTC.

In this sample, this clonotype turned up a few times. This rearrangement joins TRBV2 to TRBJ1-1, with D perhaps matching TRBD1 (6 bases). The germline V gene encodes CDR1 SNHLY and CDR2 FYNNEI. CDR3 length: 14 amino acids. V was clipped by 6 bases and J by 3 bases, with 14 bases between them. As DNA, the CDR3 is TGTGCCAGCAGCCCAGGGGTTCGGTACACTGAAGCTTTCTTT. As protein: CASSPGVRYTEAFF.

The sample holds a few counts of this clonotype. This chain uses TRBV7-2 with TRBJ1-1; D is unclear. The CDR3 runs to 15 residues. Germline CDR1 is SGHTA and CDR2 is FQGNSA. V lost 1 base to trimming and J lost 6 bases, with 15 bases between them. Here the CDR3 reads CASSLDFSWVSEAFF. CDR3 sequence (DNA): TGTGCCAGCAGCTTAGACTTCAGTTGGGTCTCTGAAGCTTTCTTT. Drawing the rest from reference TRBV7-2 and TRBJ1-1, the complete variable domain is GAGVSQSPSNKVTEKGKDVELRCDPISGHTALYWYRQSLGQGLEFLIYFQGNSAPDKSGLPSDRFSAERTGGSVSTLTIQRTQQEDSAVYLCASSLDFSWVSEAFFGQGTRLTVV.

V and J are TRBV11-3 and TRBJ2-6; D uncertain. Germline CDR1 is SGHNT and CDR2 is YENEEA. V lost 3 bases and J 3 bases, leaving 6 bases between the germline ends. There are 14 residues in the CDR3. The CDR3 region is CASSFGLGANVLTF. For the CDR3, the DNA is TGTGCCAGCAGCTTTGGGCTTGGGGCCAACGTCCTGACTTTC. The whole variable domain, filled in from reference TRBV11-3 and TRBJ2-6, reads EAGVVQSPRYKIIEKKQPVAFWCNPISGHNTLYWYLQNLGQGPELLIRYENEEAVDDSQLPKDRFSAERLKGVDSTLKIQPAELGDSAVYLCASSFGLGANVLTFGAGSRLTVL.

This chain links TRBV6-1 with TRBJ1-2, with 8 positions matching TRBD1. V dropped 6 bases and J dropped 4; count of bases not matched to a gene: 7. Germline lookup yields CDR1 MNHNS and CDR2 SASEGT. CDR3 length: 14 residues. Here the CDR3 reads CASRKNGQGYGYTF. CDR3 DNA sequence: TGTGCCAGCAGGAAAAACGGACAGGGCTATGGCTACACCTTC.

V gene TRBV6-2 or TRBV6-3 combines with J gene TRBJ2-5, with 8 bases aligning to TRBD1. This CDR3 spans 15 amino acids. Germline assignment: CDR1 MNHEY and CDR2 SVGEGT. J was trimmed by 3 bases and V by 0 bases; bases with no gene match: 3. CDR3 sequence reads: CASSYSGTGEETQYF. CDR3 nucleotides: TGTGCCAGCAGTTACTCGGGGACAGGAGAAGAGACCCAGTACTTC.

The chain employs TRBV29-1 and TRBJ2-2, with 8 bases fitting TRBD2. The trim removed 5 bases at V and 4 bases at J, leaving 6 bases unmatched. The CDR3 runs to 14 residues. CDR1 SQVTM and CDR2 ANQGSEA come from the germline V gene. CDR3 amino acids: CSVSGRGATGELFF. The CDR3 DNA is TGCAGCGTTAGTGGGCGGGGGGCCACCGGGGAGCTGTTTTTT.

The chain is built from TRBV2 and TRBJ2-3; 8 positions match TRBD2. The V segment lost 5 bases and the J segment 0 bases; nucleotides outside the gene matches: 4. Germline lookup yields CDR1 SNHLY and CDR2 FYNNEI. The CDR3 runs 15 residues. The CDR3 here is CASSLSGVSTDTQYF. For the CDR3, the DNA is TGTGCCAGCAGTCTTAGCGGGGTTAGCACAGATACGCAGTATTTT.

The CDR3 reads CASSFYAATNEKLFF. CDR3 coding DNA: TGCGCCAGCAGCTTCTATGCTGCAACTAATGAAAAACTGTTTTTT. The chain couples TRBV5-1 to TRBJ1-4; D is unclear. The V end was cut by 2 bases, the J end by 0 bases, with 8 bases between. Per the germline V gene, CDR1 is SGHRS and CDR2 is YFSETQ. This CDR3 spans 15 amino acids. The whole variable domain, remainder taken from reference TRBV5-1 and TRBJ1-4, is KAGVTQTPRYLIKTRGQQVTLSCSPISGHRSVSWYQQTPGQGLQFLFEYFSETQRNKGNFPGRFSGRQFSNSRSEMNVSTLELGDSALYLCASSFYAATNEKLFFGSGTQLSVL.

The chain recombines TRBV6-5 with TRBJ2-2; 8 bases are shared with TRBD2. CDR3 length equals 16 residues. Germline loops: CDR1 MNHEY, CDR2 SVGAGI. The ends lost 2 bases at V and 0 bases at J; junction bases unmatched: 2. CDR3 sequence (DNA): TGTGCCAGCAGTTACCCGGGACTAGCGAACACCGGGGAGCTGTTTTTT. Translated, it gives CASSYPGLANTGELFF.

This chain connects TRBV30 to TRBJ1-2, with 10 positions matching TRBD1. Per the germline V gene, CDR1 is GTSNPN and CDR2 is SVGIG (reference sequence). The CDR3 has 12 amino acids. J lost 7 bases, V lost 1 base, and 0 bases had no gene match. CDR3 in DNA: TGTGCCTGGAGTGGGGACAGGGGTGGCTACACCTTC. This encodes CAWSGDRGGYTF. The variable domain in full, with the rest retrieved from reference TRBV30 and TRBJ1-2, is SQTIHQWPATLVQPVGSPLSLECTVEGTSNPNLYWYRQAAGRGLQLLFYSVGIGQISSEVPQNLSASRPQDRQFILSSKKLLLSDSGFYLCAWSGDRGGYTFGSGTRLTVV.